This T cell receptor (beta chain) was sequenced in a study of post-analysis software for immune sequencing data (dated by TCRdb to between 2014 and 2016). Regarding the study in general: The recorded disease courses included relapsing-remitting, secondary progressive and progressive-relapsing multiple sclerosis, and some patients had no subtype annotation. A subset of samples was prepared in parallel using single-end sample barcoding, then pooled and co-amplified after Illumina adapter ligation. The patient repertoires were set against under 12 previously published healthy control repertoires from donors whose ages ranged from roughly 6 to 25 years. Study-wide conclusions, independent of this receptor: Patients showed significantly higher frequencies than controls for five TRBV segments, among them TRBV5-6, TRBV5-1 and TRBV20-1. Strong co-clustering of samples prepared in the same batch was shown by direct clustering with F measure, prompting a batch-effect correction. Significantly lower normalized Chao1 diversity was found in multiple sclerosis patients than in controls, suggesting substantial peripheral T-cell clonal expansion. The control group was slightly older than the multiple sclerosis patient group.

Library preparation employed PCR. Sequencing took place on an Illumina HiSeq 2500. To reduce PCR and sequencing biases, unique molecular identifiers were incorporated into the TCR beta cDNA libraries. Per 1 to 10 million input T cells, approximately 500,000 cDNA molecules were obtained, such that each molecule approximated one T cell. The patient libraries were prepared and sequenced using the same protocol as the earlier healthy control dataset. Samples belonging to the same batch were prepared together, multiplexed and sequenced on a shared HiSeq lane. The authors' pipeline ran thus. MIGEC handled the raw barcoded reads, throwing out single-read molecular identifier groups before consensus assembly and CDR3 extraction. VDJtools was used for post-analysis of the clonotype tables, and diversity was normalized by down-sampling every dataset to the size of the smallest sample. Repertoire overlap clustering matched CDR3 amino acid but not nucleotide sequences to correct batch-related cross-sample contamination. The public reads were quality trimmed at Q25 with fastp and then assembled into clones with MiXCR by TCRdb, keeping productive beta chains. Under each unique CDR3 protein, matching rows form one entry showing the most common genes and DNA. TCRdb's processing, not the authors' own work, is the source of the V and J calls. This sample has 350,000 to 450,000 distinct CDR3 sequences in its table, and around a third of those were observed once. Roughly 12% of the sample is taken by the ten largest.

The sample holds a few counts of this clonotype. Its antigen remains unidentified. Within one base of it there is no much larger clone, and no base qualities were kept. The CDR3 holds 15 amino acids from the cysteine to the phenylalanine. Only CDR3 DNA remains: 45 bases, in frame from the first base. Trimming accounts for 5 bases at V and 0 bases at J, while the number of junction bases matched to no gene is 3. CDR1 and CDR2 are read off the germline V gene as SGHTA and FQGNSA. To demonstrate the VDJtools post-analysis software, the study profiled TCR beta repertoires from the peripheral blood of about a dozen young patients with multiple sclerosis. Multiple sclerosis patients were children and adolescents aged about 6 to 16 years.

The sequence was obtained from a girl aged 10-17 years with multiple sclerosis. The V and J genes are TRBV7-2 and TRBJ2-1; TRBD2 agrees with 8 junctional bases. The sequenced sample consisted of blood. For the CDR3, the sequence is CASSPSGFSYNEQFF. Read as DNA, the sequence is TGTGCCAGCAGCCCTAGCGGGTTCTCCTACAATGAGCAGTTCTTC.